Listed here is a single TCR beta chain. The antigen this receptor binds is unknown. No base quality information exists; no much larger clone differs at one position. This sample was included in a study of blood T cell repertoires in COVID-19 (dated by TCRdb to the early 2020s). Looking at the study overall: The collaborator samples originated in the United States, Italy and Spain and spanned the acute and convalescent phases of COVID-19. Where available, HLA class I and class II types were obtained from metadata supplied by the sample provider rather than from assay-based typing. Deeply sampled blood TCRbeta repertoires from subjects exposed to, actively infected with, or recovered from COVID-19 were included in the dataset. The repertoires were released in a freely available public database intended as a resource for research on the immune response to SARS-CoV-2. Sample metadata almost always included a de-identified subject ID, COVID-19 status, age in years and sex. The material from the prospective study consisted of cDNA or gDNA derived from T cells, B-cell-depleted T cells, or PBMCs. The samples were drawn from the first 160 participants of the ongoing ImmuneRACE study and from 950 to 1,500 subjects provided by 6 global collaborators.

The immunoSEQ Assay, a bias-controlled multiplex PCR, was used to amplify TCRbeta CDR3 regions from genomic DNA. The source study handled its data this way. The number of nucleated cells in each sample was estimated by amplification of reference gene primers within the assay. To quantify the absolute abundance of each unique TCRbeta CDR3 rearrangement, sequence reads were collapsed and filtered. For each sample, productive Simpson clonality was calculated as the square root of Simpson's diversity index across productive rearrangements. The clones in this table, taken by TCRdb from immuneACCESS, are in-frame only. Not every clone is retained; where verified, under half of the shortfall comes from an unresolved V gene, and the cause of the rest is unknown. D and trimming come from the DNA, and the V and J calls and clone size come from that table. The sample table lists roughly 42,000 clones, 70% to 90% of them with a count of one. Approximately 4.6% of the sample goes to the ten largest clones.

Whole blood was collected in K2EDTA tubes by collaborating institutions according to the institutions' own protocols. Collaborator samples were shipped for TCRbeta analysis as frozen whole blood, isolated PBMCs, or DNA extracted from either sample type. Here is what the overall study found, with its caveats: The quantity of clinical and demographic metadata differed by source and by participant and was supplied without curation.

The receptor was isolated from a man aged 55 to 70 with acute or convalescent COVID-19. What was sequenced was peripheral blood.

In nucleotide form, the sequence is TGTGCCAGCAGCCAAACGGGGACAGGCGTAGGGGATGGCTACACCTTC. This encodes CASSQTGTGVGDGYTF. Here the chain combines TRBV16 and TRBJ1-2; a stretch of 8 junction bases matches TRBD1. The CDR1 and CDR2 encoded by the germline V gene are KGHSY and FQNENV. Spanning cysteine to phenylalanine, the CDR3 consists of 16 amino acids. Of the read, only the CDR3 DNA is kept; its 48 bases are in frame from base 1. V and J are trimmed by 2 bases and 6 bases, and the gene matches miss 11 bases of the junction.